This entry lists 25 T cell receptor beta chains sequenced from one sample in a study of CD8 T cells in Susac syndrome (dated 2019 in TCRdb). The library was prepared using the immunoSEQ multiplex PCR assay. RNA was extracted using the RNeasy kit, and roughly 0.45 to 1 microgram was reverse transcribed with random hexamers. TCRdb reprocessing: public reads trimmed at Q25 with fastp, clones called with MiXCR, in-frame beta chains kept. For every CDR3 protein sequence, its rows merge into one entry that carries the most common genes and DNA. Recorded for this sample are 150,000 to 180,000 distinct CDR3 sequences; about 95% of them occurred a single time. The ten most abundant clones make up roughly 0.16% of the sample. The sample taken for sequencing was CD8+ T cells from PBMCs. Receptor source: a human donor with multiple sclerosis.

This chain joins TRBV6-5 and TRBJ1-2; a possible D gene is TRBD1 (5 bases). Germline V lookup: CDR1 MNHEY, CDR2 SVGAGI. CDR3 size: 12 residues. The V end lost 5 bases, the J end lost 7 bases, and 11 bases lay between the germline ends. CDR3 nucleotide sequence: TGTGCCAGCAGTGCTTCCAGGGCTGGCTACACCTTC. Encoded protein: CASSASRAGYTF.

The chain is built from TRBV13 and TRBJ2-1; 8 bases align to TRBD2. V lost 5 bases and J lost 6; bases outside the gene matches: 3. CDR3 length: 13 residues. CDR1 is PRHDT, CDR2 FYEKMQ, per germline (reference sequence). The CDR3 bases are TGTGCCAGCAGCCTCCTAGCGGGCAATGAGCAGTTCTTC. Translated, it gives CASSLLAGNEQFF.

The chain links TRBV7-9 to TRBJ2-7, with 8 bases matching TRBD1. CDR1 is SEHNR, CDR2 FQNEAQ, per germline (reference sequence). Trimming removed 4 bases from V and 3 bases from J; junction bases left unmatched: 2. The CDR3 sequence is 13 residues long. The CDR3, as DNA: TGTGCCAGCAGCTCGGGACAGGTCTACGAGCAGTACGTC. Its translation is CASSSGQVYEQYV.

Written as DNA, the CDR3 is TGTGCCAGCAGTTTATCGGCCCTTACCGGGGAGCTGTTTTTT. Translation: CASSLSALTGELFF. The V call is TRBV27, the J call TRBJ2-2; D is unresolved. The V and J ends lost 0 bases and 5 bases respectively, with 7 bases between them. The CDR3 sequence is 14 residues long. The germline V gene has CDR1 MNHEY and CDR2 SMNVEV (reference sequence).

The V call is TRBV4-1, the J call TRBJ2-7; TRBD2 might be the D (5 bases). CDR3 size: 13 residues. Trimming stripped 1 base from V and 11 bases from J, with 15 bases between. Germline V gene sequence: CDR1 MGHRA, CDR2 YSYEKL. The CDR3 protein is CASSQATAYGEYF. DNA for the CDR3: TGCGCCAGCAGCCAAGCAACAGCGTACGGGGAGTACTTC.

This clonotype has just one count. CDR3 in DNA: TGTGCCTCGTCAGGGGCCGCGGATGGCTACACCTTC. This gives the protein CASSGAADGYTF. The genes are TRBV30 and TRBJ1-2; tentative D call: TRBD1 (6 bases). Trimming cost V 7 bases and J 6 bases, with 15 bases left between them. The CDR3 totals 12 residues. Per germline, CDR1 GTSNPN and CDR2 SVGIG (reference sequence).

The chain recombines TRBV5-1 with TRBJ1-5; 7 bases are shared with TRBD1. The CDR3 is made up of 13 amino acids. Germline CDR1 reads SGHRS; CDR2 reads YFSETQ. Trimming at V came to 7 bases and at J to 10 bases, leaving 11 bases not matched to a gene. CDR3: CASQWDSDLPQHF. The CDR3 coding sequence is TGCGCCAGCCAGTGGGACAGTGACCTCCCCCAGCATTTT. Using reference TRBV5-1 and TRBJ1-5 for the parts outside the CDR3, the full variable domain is KAGVTQTPRYLIKTRGQQVTLSCSPISGHRSVSWYQQTPGQGLQFLFEYFSETQRNKGNFPGRFSGRQFSNSRSEMNVSTLELGDSALYLCASQWDSDLPQHFGDGTRLSIL.

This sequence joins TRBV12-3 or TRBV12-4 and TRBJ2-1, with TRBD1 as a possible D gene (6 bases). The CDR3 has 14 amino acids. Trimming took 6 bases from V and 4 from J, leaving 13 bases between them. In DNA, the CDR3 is TGTGCCAGCAGCCCAGGACAGTCGTACAATGAGCAGTTCTTC. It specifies CASSPGQSYNEQFF.

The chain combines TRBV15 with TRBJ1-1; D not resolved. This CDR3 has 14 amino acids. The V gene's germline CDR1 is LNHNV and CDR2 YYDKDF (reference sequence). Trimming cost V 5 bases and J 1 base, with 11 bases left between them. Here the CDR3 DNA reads TGTGCCACCAGCGGACGACATAAGAACACTGAAGCTTTCTTT. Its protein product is CATSGRHKNTEAFF.

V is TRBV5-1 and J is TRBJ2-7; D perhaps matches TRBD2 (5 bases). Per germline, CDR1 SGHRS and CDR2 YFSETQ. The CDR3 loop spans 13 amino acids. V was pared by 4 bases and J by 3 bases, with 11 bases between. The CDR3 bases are TGCGCCAGCAGCCAGGACTCTCACTACGAGCAGTACTTC. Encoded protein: CASSQDSHYEQYF.

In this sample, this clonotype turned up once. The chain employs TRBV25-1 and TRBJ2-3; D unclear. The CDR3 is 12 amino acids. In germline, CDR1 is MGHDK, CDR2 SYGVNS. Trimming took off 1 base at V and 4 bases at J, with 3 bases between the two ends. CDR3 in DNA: TGTGCCAGCAGTGAATTCCCAGATACGCAGTATTTT. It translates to CASSEFPDTQYF.

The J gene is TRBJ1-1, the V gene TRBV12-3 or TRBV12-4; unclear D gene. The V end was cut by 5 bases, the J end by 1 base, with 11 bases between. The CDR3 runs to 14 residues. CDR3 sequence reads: CASSERPANTEAFF. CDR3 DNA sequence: TGTGCCAGCAGTGAGCGACCGGCGAACACTGAAGCTTTCTTT.

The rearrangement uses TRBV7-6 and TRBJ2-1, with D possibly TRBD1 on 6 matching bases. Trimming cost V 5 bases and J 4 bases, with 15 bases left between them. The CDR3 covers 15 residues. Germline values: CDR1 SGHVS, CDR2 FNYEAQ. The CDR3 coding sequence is TGTGCCAGCAGCCAGGGGAGCGGAGAGTACAATGAGCAGTTCTTC. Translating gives CASSQGSGEYNEQFF.

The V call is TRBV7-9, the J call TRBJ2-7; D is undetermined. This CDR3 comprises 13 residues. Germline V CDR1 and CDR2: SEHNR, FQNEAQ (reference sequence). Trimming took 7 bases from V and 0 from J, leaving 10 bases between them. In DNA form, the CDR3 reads TGTGCCAGCATCCCAAGGTCCTCCTACGAGCAGTACTTC. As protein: CASIPRSSYEQYF.

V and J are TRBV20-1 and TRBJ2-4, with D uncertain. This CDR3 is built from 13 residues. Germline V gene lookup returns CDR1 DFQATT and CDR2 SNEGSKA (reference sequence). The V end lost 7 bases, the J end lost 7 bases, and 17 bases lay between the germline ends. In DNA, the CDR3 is TGCAGTGTAAGACCCCCTCTTCCCAACATTCAGTACTTC. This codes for CSVRPPLPNIQYF.

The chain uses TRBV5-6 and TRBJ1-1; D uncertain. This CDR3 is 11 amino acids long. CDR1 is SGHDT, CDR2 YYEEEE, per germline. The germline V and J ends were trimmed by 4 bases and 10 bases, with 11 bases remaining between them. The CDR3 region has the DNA TGTGCCAGCAGCCTTGGACGGGGAGCTTTCTTT. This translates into CASSLGRGAFF. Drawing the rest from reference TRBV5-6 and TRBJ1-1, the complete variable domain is DAGVTQSPTHLIKTRGQQVTLRCSPKSGHDTVSWYQQALGQGPQFIFQYYEEEERQRGNFPDRFSGHQFPNYSSELNVNALLLGDSALYLCASSLGRGAFFGQGTRLTVV.

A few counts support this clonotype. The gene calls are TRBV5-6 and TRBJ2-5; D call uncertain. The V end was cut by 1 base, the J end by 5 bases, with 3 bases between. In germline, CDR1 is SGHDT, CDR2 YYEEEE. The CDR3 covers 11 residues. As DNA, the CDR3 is TGTGCCAGCAGCTTGTCCGAGACCCAGTACTTC. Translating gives CASSLSETQYF.

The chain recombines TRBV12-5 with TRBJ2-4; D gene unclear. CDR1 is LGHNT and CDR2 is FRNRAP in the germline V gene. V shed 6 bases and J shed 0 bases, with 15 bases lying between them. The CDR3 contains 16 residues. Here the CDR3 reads CASGLEVSLAKNIQYF. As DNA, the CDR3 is TGTGCTAGTGGACTTGAGGTGTCACTAGCCAAAAACATTCAGTACTTC.

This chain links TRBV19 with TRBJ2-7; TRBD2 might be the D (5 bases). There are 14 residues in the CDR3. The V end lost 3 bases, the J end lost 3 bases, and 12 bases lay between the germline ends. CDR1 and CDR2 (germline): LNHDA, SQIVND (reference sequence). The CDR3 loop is CASSISVRDYEQYV. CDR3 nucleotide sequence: TGTGCCAGTAGTATCTCGGTTCGGGACTACGAGCAGTACGTC.

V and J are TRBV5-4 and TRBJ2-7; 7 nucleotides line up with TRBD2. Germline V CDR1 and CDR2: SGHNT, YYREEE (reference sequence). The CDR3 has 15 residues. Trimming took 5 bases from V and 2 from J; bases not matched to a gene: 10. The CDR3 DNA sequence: TGTGCCAGCAGTATCTTCGGGGGGTCCCCCTACGAGCAGTACTTC. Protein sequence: CASSIFGGSPYEQYF.

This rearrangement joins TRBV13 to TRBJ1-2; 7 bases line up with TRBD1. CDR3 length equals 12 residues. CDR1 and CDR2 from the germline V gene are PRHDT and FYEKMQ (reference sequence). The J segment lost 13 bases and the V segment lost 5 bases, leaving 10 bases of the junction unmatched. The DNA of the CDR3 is TGTGCCAGCAGCGAACAGGGGCCGCCTCTCACCTTC. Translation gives CASSEQGPPLTF.

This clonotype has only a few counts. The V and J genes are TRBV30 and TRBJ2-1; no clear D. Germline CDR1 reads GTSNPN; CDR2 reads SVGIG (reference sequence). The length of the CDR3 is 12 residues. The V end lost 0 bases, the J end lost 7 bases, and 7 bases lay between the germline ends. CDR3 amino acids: CAWSVVWNEQFF. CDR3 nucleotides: TGTGCCTGGAGTGTAGTGTGGAATGAGCAGTTCTTC.

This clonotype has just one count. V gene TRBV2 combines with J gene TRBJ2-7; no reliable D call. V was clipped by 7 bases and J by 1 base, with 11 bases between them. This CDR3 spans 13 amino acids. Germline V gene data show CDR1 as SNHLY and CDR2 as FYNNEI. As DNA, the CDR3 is TGTGCCAGCATGGCCCAACCGTCCTACGAGCAGTACGTC. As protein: CASMAQPSYEQYV.

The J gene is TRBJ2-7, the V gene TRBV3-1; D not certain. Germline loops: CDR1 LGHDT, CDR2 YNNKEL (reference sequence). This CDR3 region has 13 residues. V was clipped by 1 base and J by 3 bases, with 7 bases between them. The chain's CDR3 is CASSQGLSYEQYF. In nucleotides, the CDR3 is TGTGCCAGCAGCCAAGGACTGAGCTACGAGCAGTACTTC.

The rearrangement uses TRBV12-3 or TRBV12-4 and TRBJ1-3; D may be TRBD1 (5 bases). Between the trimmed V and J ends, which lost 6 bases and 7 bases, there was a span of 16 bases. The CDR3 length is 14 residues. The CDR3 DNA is TGTGCCAGCAGCCCCTGGGACGCCGGGAACACCATATATTTT. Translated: CASSPWDAGNTIYF.